The 21 T cell receptor beta chains presented below share a single source sample, sequenced in a study of control samples from healthy donors and cancer patients. Produced via immunoSEQ multiplex PCR; TCRdb's table is partial and in-frame only. The sample shows about 79,000 clones, roughly 93% of them seen only once. Sequencing used PBMCs. These TCRs come from a woman in her thirties or forties with lung cancer.

V gene TRBV7-9 combines with J gene TRBJ1-5, with 8 bases aligning to TRBD1. Germline CDR1 is SEHNR and CDR2 is FQNEAQ (reference sequence). The CDR3 runs to 15 residues. Germline trimming cut 3 bases from V and 5 bases from J; bases unmatched to any gene: 6. The CDR3 loop reads CASSLDGTGDQPQHF. CDR3 in DNA: TGTGCCAGCAGCTTGGACGGGACAGGAGATCAGCCCCAGCATTTT.

The V call is TRBV4-2, the J call TRBJ2-3, with a weak D call TRBD2 (8 bases). The V end lost 0 bases, the J end lost 3 bases, and 13 bases lay between the germline ends. Looked up from germline, CDR1 is LGHNA and CDR2 is YNFKEQ. This CDR3 is 16 amino acids long. CDR3 amino acids: CASSQDREGATDTQYF. CDR3 coding DNA: TGTGCCAGCAGCCAAGATCGGGAGGGGGCGACAGATACGCAGTATTTT.

V is TRBV7-8 and J is TRBJ2-5; 12 nucleotides match TRBD2. From germline, CDR1 is SGHVS and CDR2 FQNEAQ. The trim removed 5 bases at V and 4 bases at J, leaving 8 bases unmatched. This CDR3 has 16 residues. CDR3 bases: TGTGCCAGCAGCCGAAGACTAGCGGGGGACAGAGAGACCCAGTACTTC. It specifies CASSRRLAGDRETQYF.

The chain uses TRBV9 and TRBJ1-4; D is ambiguous. The CDR3 spans 15 residues. V lost 5 bases, J lost 8 bases, and 19 bases lay in between. Germline V gives CDR1 SGDLS, CDR2 YYNGEE. The CDR3 protein is CASRPGVLVQEKLFF. The CDR3 nucleotides read TGTGCCAGCAGACCGGGTGTACTGGTGCAAGAAAAACTGTTTTTT.

The rearrangement links TRBV6-5 to TRBJ1-2; 7 bases map to TRBD1. V shed 7 bases and J 5 bases; nucleotides not matched to a gene: 4. The V gene's germline CDR1 is MNHEY and CDR2 SVGAGI. This CDR3 comprises 12 residues. The CDR3 DNA sequence: TGTGCCAGCATTTCAGGGGGTTATGGCTACACCTTC. Its protein is CASISGGYGYTF.

V gene TRBV28 combines with J gene TRBJ2-3, with 7 bases that match TRBD2. The CDR3 is made up of 16 amino acids. V lost 6 bases, J lost 3 bases, and 12 bases stayed unmatched. The germline V gene has CDR1 MDHEN and CDR2 SYDVKM. CDR3 sequence: CASSVTLADLTDTQYF. As DNA, the CDR3 is TGTGCCAGCAGCGTAACTCTAGCGGACTTAACAGATACGCAGTATTTT.

The chain recombines TRBV2 with TRBJ1-5, with D possibly being TRBD1 (5 bases). The CDR3 has 17 amino acids. Trimming pared 4 bases from V and 3 bases from J, leaving 19 bases between. CDR1 and CDR2 (germline): SNHLY, FYNNEI. CDR3 nucleotides: TGTGCCAGCAGTGGGGGGACCGGAGCATGGCCCAATCAGCCCCAGCATTTT. Residues: CASSGGTGAWPNQPQHF.

The J gene is TRBJ1-3, the V gene TRBV5-1, with D possibly being TRBD1 (5 bases). Per germline, CDR1 SGHRS and CDR2 YFSETQ. The length of the CDR3 is 16 residues. V was clipped by 0 bases and J by 4 bases, with 14 bases between them. DNA of the CDR3: TGCGCCAGCAGCTTGGAGGTTGGCAGGGCCGGAAACACCATATATTTT. It encodes CASSLEVGRAGNTIYF.

V usage is TRBV5-4 and J usage is TRBJ1-2, with TRBD1 matching over 7 bases. V was clipped by 1 base and J by 8 bases; unmatched bases: 11. CDR1 is SGHNT and CDR2 is YYREEE in the germline V gene (reference sequence). The CDR3 spans 15 residues. The CDR3 here is CASSLSSGGRDGYTF. The DNA for the CDR3 is TGTGCCAGCAGCTTGTCGTCAGGGGGGAGGGACGGCTACACCTTC.

This rearrangement joins TRBV19 to TRBJ1-5; possibly TRBD1 for D (6 bases). Trimming stripped 0 bases from V and 0 bases from J, with 15 bases between. The length of the CDR3 is 18 residues. From germline, CDR1 is LNHDA and CDR2 SQIVND (reference sequence). Written as DNA, the CDR3 is TGTGCCAGTAGTATAGATGAGGGGAGGGGGTCTAGCAATCAGCCCCAGCATTTT. Protein product: CASSIDEGRGSSNQPQHF.

This rearrangement joins TRBV7-9 to TRBJ2-4, with a weak D call TRBD2 (5 bases). The V end lost 1 base, the J end lost 4 bases, and 11 bases lay between the germline ends. The CDR3 sequence is 15 residues long. Germline V gene data show CDR1 as SEHNR and CDR2 as FQNEAQ (reference sequence). The CDR3, as DNA: TGTGCCAGCAGCTTAGGCCGGGATAGTAAAAACATTCAGTACTTC. Its translation: CASSLGRDSKNIQYF.

The DNA of the CDR3 is TGTGCCAGCAGCCCGGGACTATCCACCGGGGAGCTGTTTTTT. This codes for CASSPGLSTGELFF. This rearrangement joins TRBV11-1 to TRBJ2-2, with 7 bases lining up with TRBD2. Germline V gives CDR1 SGHAT, CDR2 FQDESV (reference sequence). With 5 bases clipped from V and 4 bases from J, the junction kept 4 bases outside the gene matches. This CDR3 spans 14 amino acids.

CDR3 DNA sequence: TGTGCCTGGAGTATGCAACAGGGCGAGCAGTACTTC. It specifies CAWSMQQGEQYF. The rearrangement joins TRBV30 to TRBJ2-7, with D perhaps matching TRBD1 (6 bases). Germline loops: CDR1 GTSNPN, CDR2 SVGIG (reference sequence). This CDR3 has 12 amino acids. V was trimmed by 2 bases and J by 6 bases, leaving 11 bases between them.

This chain connects TRBV19 to TRBJ1-5, with unresolved D. CDR1 is LNHDA and CDR2 is SQIVND in the germline V gene (reference sequence). There are 16 residues in the CDR3. V was cut by 5 bases and J by 0 bases, with 14 bases left in between. The CDR3: CASSPRVGNSNQPQHF. The DNA for the CDR3 is TGTGCCAGTAGTCCCCGAGTTGGGAATAGCAATCAGCCCCAGCATTTT.

J is TRBJ1-2 and V is TRBV2, with TRBD1 identical over 7 bases. V was clipped by 6 bases and J by 8 bases; unmatched bases: 12. CDR1 and CDR2 from the germline V gene are SNHLY and FYNNEI. This CDR3 has 14 amino acids. CDR3 loop: CASRRPTGVRGYTF. The CDR3 DNA follows: TGTGCCAGCAGAAGACCTACAGGGGTACGCGGCTACACCTTC.

V gene TRBV30 combines with J gene TRBJ1-2; D is unclear. In germline, CDR1 is GTSNPN, CDR2 SVGIG (reference sequence). CDR3 length: 13 amino acids. V shed 0 bases and J shed 6 bases, with 11 bases lying between them. The CDR3 sequence is CAWSVRRVHGYTF. The CDR3 bases are TGTGCCTGGAGTGTTAGGAGGGTCCATGGCTACACCTTC.

V gene TRBV28 combines with J gene TRBJ1-1; D gene unclear. Trimming removed 3 bases from V and 1 base from J, with 27 bases in between. The germline V gene encodes CDR1 MDHEN and CDR2 SYDVKM. This CDR3 is built from 20 residues. The CDR3 region is CASSFRGFTQKYASNTEAFF. CDR3 bases: TGTGCCAGCAGTTTTCGGGGTTTCACACAGAAATACGCCTCGAACACTGAAGCTTTCTTT.

V and J are TRBV18 and TRBJ1-3, with unresolved D. This CDR3 comprises 16 residues. Trimming shortened V by 2 bases and J by 0 bases, and 11 bases separated the two germline ends. Per the germline V gene, CDR1 is KGHSH and CDR2 is LQKENI. The CDR3 coding sequence is TGTGCCAGCTCACCAACGAGCAGCGGCTCTGGAAACACCATATATTTT. It encodes CASSPTSSGSGNTIYF.

The V call is TRBV18, the J call TRBJ1-5; perhaps TRBD1 as D (6 bases). The CDR3 totals 18 residues. The V gene's germline CDR1 is KGHSH and CDR2 LQKENI. V lost 6 bases to trimming and J lost 1 base, with 22 bases between them. CDR3: CASSLQSHGTLSNQPQHF. The CDR3 region has the DNA TGTGCCAGCTCCCTCCAATCTCACGGGACACTAAGCAATCAGCCCCAGCATTTT. Combining the CDR3 with reference TRBV18 and TRBJ1-5 gives the whole variable domain NAGVMQNPRHLVRRRGQEARLRCSPMKGHSHVYWYRQLPEEGLKFMVYLQKENIIDESGMPKERFSAEFPKEGPSILRIQQVVRGDSAAYFCASSLQSHGTLSNQPQHFGDGTRLSIL.

The chain employs TRBV3-1 (or the pseudogene TRBV3-2) and TRBJ1-2, with D unresolved. Per the germline V gene, CDR1 is LGHDT and CDR2 is YNNKEL (reference sequence). The germline V and J ends were trimmed by 0 bases and 7 bases, with 9 bases remaining between them. The CDR3 loop spans 13 amino acids. CDR3 in DNA: TGTGCCAGCAGCCAAGAGAGGCGCACTGGCTACACCTTC. Amino acids: CASSQERRTGYTF.

The V and J genes are TRBV11-3 and TRBJ1-1; 9 bases line up with TRBD1. The CDR3 covers 16 residues. Germline trimming cut 5 bases from V and 0 bases from J; bases unmatched to any gene: 7. Germline assignment: CDR1 SGHNT and CDR2 YENEEA. CDR3 bases: TGTGCCAGCAGCCCCAGGACAGGGGATTTGAACACTGAAGCTTTCTTT. Its translation is CASSPRTGDLNTEAFF.